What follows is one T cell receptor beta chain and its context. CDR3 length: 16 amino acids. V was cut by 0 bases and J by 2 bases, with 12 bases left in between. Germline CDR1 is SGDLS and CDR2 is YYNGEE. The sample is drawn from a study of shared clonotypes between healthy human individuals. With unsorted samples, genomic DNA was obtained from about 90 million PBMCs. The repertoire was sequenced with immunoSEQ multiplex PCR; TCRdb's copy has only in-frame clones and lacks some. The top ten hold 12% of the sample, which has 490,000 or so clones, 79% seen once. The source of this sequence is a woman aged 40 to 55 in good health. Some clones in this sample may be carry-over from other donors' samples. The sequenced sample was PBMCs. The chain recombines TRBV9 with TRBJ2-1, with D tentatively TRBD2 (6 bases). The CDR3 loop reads CASSVVGGKTYNEQFF. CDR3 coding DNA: TGTGCCAGCAGCGTAGTCGGCGGGAAGACCTACAATGAGCAGTTCTTC.